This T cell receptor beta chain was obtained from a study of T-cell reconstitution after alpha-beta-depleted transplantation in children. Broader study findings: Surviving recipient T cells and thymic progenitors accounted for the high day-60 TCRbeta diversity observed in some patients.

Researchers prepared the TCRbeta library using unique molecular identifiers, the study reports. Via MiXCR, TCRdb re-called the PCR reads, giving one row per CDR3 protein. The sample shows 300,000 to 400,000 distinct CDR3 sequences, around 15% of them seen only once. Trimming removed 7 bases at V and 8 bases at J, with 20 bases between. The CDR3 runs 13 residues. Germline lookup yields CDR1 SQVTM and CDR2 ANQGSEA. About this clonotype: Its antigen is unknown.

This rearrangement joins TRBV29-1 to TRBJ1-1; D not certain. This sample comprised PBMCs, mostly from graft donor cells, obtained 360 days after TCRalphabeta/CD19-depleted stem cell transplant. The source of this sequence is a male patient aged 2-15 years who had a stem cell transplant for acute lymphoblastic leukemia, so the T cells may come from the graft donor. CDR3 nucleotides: TGCAGCGCCGGGTTGGTTTCGGTAGGAGAAGCTTTCTTT. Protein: CSAGLVSVGEAFF.